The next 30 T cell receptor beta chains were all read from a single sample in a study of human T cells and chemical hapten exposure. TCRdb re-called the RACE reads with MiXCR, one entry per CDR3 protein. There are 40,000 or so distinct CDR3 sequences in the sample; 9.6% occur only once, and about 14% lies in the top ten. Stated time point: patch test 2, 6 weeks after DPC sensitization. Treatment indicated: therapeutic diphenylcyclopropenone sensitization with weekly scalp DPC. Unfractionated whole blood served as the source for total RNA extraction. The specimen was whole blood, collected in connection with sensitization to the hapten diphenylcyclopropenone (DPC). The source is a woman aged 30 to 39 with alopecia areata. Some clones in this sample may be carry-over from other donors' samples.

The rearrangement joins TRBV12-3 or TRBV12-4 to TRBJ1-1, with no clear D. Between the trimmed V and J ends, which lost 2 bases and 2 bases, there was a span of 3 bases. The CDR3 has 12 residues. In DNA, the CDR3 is TGTGCCAGCAGTTTATCCAACACTGAAGCTTTCTTT. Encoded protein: CASSLSNTEAFF.

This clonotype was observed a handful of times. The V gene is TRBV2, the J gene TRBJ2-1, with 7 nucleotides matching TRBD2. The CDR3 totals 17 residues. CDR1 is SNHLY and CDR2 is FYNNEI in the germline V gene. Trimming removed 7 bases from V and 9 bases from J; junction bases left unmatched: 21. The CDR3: CASNVEEDSRGSIEQFF. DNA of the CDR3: TGTGCCAGCAATGTAGAGGAGGATTCGCGGGGGTCCATTGAGCAGTTCTTC.

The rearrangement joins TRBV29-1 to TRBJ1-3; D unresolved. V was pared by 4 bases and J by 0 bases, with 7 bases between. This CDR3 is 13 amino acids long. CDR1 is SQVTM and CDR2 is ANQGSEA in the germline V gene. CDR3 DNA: TGCAGCGTTGGAACTATCTCTGGAAACACCATATATTTT. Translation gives CSVGTISGNTIYF.

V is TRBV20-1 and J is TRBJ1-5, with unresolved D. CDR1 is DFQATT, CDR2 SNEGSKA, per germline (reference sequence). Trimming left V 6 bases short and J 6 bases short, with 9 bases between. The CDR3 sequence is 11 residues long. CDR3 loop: CSAAEGQPQHF. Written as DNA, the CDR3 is TGCAGTGCCGCCGAGGGTCAGCCCCAGCATTTT.

The CDR3 here is CASCLGGASYEQYF. CDR3 nucleotides: TGTGCCAGCTGTCTAGGGGGGGCCTCCTACGAGCAGTACTTC. The chain employs TRBV13 and TRBJ2-7, with a weak D call TRBD2 (7 bases). From germline, CDR1 is PRHDT and CDR2 FYEKMQ (reference sequence). The germline V and J ends were trimmed by 8 bases and 0 bases, with 14 bases remaining between them. This CDR3 contains 14 residues.

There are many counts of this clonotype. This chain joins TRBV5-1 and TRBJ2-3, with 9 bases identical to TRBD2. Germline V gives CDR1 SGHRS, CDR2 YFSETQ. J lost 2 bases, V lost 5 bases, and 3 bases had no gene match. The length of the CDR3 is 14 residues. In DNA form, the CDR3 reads TGCGCCAGCAGTAGCGGGGGTTACACAGATACGCAGTATTTT. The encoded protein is CASSSGGYTDTQYF. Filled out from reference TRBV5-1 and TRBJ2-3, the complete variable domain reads KAGVTQTPRYLIKTRGQQVTLSCSPISGHRSVSWYQQTPGQGLQFLFEYFSETQRNKGNFPGRFSGRQFSNSRSEMNVSTLELGDSALYLCASSSGGYTDTQYFGPGTRLTVL.

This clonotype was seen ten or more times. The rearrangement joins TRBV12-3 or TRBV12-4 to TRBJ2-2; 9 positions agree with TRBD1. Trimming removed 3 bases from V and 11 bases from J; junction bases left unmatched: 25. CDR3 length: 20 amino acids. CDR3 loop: CASSFLVGDRAKAIRVELFF. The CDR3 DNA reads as TGTGCCAGCAGTTTCTTGGTTGGGGACAGGGCGAAGGCAATAAGGGTTGAGCTGTTTTTT.

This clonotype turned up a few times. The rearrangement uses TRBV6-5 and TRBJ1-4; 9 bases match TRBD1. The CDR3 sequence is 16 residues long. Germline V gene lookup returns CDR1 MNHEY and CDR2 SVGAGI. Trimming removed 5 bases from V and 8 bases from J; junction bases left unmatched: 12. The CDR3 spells CASSIAGQGHREKLFF. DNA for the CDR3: TGTGCCAGCAGTATAGCCGGACAGGGGCATAGGGAAAAACTGTTTTTT.

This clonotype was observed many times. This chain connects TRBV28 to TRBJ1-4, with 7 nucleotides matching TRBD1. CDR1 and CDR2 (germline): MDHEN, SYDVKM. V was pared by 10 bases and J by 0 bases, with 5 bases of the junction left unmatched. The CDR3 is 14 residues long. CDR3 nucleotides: TGTGCCATCGGGACAGATTCAACTAATGAAAAACTGTTTTTT. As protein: CAIGTDSTNEKLFF.

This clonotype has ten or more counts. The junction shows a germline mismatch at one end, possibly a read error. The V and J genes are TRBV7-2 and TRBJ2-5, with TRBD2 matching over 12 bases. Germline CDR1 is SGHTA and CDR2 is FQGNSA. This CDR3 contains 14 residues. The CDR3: CASSLAGGQETQYF. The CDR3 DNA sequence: TGTGCCAGCAGCCTAGCGGGGGGGCAAGAGACCCAGTACTTC.

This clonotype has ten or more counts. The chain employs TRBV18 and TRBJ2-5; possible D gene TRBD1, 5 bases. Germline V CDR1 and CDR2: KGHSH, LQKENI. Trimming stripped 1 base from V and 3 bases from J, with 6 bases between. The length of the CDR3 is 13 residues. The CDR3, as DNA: TGTGCCAGCTCACCACGACAGAAAGAGACCCAGTACTTC. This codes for CASSPRQKETQYF.

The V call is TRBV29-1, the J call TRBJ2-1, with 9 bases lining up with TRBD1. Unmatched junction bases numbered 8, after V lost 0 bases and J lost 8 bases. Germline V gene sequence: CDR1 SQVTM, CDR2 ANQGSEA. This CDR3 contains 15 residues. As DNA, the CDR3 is TGCAGCGTTGAAGATTTTGGACAGGGGAGGGATGAGCAGTTCTTC. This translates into CSVEDFGQGRDEQFF.

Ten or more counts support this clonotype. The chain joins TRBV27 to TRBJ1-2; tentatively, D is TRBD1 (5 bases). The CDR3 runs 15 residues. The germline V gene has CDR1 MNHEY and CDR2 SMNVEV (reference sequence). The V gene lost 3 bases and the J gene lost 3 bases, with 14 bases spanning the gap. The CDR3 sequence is CASSFQYQGDYGYTF. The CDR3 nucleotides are TGTGCCAGCAGTTTTCAGTACCAGGGAGACTATGGCTACACCTTC.

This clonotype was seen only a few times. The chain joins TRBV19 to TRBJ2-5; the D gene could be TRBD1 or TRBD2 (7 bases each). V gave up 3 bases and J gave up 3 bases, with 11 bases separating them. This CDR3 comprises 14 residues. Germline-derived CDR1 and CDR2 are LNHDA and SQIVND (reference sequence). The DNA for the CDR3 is TGTGCCAGTAGTATCGGGGGGACAGAAGAGACCCAGTACTTC. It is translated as CASSIGGTEETQYF. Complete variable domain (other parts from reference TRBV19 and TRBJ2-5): DGGITQSPKYLFRKEGQNVTLSCEQNLNHDAMYWYRQDPGQGLRLIYYSQIVNDFQKGDIAEGYSVSREKKESFPLTVTSAQKNPTAFYLCASSIGGTEETQYFGPGTRLLVL.

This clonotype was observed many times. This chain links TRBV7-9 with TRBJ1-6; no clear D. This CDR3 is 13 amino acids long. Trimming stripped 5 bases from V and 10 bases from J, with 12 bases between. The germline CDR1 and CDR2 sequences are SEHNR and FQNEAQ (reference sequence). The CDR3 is CASSLQEFSPLHF. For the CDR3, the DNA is TGTGCCAGCAGCCTCCAGGAATTCTCACCCCTCCACTTT.

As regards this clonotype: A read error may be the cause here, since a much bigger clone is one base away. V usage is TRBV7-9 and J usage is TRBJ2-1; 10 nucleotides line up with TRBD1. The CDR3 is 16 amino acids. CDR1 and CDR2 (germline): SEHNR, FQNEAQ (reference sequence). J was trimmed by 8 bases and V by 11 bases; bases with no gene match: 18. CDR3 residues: CAGNLPPGQGLDEQFF. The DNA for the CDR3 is TGTGCCGGCAACCTCCCCCCGGGACAGGGGTTGGATGAGCAGTTCTTC.

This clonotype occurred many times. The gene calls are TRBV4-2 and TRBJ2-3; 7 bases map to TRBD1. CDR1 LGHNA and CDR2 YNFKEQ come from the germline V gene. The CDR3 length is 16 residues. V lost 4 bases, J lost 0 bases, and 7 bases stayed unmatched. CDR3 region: CASSLVGTDSTDTQYF. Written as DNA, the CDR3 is TGTGCCAGCAGCCTAGTCGGGACAGATAGCACAGATACGCAGTATTTT.

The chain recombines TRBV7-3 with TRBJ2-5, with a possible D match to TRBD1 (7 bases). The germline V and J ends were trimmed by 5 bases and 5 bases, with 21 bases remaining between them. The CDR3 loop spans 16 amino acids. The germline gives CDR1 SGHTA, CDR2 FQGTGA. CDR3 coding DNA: TGTGCCAGCAGCCCAGGGGGGACTTCGACCGGGGAGACCCAGTACTTC. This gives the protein CASSPGGTSTGETQYF.

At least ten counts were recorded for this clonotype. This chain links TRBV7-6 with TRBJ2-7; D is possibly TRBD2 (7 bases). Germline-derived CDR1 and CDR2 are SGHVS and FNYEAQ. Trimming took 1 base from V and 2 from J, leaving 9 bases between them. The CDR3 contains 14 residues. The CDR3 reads CASSLEGGTYEQYF. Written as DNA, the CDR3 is TGTGCCAGCAGCTTAGAGGGGGGGACCTACGAGCAGTACTTC.

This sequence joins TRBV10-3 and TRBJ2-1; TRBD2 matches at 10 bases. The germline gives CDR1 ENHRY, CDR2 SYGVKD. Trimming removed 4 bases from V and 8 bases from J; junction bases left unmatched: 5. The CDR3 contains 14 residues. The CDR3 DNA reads TGTGCCATCAGTGCTAGCGGGGGTGGCGATGAGCAGTTCTTC. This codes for CAISASGGGDEQFF.

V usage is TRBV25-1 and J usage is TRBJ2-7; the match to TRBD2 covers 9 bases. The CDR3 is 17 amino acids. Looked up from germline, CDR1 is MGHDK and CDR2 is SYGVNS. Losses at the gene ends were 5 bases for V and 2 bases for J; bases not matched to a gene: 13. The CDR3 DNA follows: TGTGCCAGCAGTTTCTCGTGGAGCGGGGGGAACCCCTACGAGCAGTACTTC. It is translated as CASSFSWSGGNPYEQYF.

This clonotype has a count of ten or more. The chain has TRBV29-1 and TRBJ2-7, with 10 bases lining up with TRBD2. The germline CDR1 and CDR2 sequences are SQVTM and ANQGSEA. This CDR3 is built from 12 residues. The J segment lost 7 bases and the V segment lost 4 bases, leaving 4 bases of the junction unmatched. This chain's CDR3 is CSVAAGGLEQYF. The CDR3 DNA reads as TGCAGCGTTGCAGCGGGGGGGCTTGAGCAGTACTTC.

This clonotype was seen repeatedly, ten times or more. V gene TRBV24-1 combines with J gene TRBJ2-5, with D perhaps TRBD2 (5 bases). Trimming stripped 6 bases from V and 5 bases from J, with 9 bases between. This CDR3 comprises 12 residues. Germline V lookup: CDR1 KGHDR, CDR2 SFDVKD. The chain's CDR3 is CATSSGLETQYF. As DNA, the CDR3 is TGTGCCACCAGTAGCGGCCTCGAGACCCAGTACTTC.

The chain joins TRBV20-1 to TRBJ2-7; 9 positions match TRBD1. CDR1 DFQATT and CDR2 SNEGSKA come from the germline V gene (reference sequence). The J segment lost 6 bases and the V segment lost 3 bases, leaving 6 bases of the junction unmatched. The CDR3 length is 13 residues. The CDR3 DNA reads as TGCAGTGCTAGGCGGACAGGGGATAGCGAGCAGTACTTC. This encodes CSARRTGDSEQYF.

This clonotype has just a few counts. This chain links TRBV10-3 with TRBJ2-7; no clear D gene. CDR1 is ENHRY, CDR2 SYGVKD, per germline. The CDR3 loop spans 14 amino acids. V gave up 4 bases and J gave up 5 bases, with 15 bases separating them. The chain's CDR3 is CAISGAPPRDEQYF. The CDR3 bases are TGTGCCATCAGTGGGGCACCTCCAAGGGACGAGCAGTACTTC.

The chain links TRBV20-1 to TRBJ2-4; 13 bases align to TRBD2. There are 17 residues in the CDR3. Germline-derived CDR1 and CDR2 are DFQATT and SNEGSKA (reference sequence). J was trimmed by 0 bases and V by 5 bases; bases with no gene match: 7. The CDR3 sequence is CSARTSGGLIAKNIQYF. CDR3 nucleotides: TGCAGTGCTCGGACTAGCGGGGGCCTAATAGCCAAAAACATTCAGTACTTC.

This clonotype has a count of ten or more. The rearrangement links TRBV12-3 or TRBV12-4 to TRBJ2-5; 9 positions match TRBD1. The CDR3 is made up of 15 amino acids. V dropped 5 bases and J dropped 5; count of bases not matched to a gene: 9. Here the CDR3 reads CASSGGTGWLETQYF. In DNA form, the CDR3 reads TGTGCCAGCAGTGGAGGGACAGGGTGGTTGGAGACCCAGTACTTC.

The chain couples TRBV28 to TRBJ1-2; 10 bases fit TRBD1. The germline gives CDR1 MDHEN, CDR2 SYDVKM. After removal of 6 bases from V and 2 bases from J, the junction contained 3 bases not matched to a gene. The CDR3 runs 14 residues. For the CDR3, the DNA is TGTGCCAGCAGGACAGGGGGCGCAAACTATGGCTACACCTTC. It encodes CASRTGGANYGYTF.

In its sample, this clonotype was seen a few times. CDR3 nucleotide sequence: TGTGCCACCAGCAGAGGACAGGGATCTGGAAACACCATATATTTT. Translation gives CATSRGQGSGNTIYF. The chain links TRBV15 to TRBJ1-3; 7 bases are shared with TRBD1. V lost 1 base, J lost 1 base, and 1 base stayed unmatched. From germline, CDR1 is LNHNV and CDR2 YYDKDF (reference sequence). CDR3 size: 15 residues.

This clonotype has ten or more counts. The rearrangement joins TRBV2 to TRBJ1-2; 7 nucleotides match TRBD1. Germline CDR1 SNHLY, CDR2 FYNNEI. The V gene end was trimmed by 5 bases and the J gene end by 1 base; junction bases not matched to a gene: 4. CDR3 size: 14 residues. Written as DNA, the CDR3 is TGTGCCAGCAGTCGGACAGGAAGTAACTATGGCTACACCTTC. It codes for CASSRTGSNYGYTF. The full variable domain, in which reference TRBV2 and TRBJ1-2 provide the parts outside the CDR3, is EPEVTQTPSHQVTQMGQEVILRCVPISNHLYFYWYRQILGQKVEFLVSFYNNEISEKSEIFDDQFSVERPDGSNFTLKIRSTKLEDSAMYFCASSRTGSNYGYTFGSGTRLTVV.